This T cell receptor (beta chain) is drawn from a study of beta chain features in type 1 diabetes. Each sorted fraction was over 95% pure. Of the isolated RNA, all was reverse transcribed, and so the sequenced material was expressed TCRB transcripts. Libraries were prepared by immunoSEQ multiplex PCR; TCRdb keeps only in-frame clonotypes and omits some of them. Here the sample spans about 130,000 clones, nearly 9.5% being singletons. This clone was observed once. V dropped 11 bases and J dropped 2; count of bases not matched to a gene: 10. The CDR3 runs 15 residues. CDR1 MDHEN and CDR2 SYDVKM come from the germline V gene.

The chain combines TRBV28 with TRBJ1-5, with 9 bases fitting TRBD1. Sequenced: central memory CD4+ T cells from blood. This sequence was found in a man between 18 and 29 years old in good health. In DNA, the CDR3 is TGTGCCGCTAGAACGGACAGGGGCGGCAATCAGCCCCAGCATTTT. This sequence encodes CAARTDRGGNQPQHF.